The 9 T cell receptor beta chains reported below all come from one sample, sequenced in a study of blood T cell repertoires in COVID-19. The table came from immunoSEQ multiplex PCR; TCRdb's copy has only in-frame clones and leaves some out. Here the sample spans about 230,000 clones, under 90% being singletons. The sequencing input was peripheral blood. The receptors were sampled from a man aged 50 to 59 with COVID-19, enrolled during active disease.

DNA for the CDR3: TGTGCCAGCTCACCCCAGCGGGGGGGCGGCACAGATACGCAGTATTTT. This sequence encodes CASSPQRGGGTDTQYF. This sequence joins TRBV18 and TRBJ2-3; 10 bases map to TRBD2. The V segment lost 3 bases and the J segment 1 base; nucleotides outside the gene matches: 4. CDR3 length: 16 amino acids. Germline lookup yields CDR1 KGHSH and CDR2 LQKENI. Supplemented by reference TRBV18 and TRBJ2-3, the full variable domain reads NAGVMQNPRHLVRRRGQEARLRCSPMKGHSHVYWYRQLPEEGLKFMVYLQKENIIDESGMPKERFSAEFPKEGPSILRIQQVVRGDSAAYFCASSPQRGGGTDTQYFGPGTRLTVL.

The CDR3, as DNA: TGTGCCACCAGTGACCCAGGGGGAGCGAACTATGGCTACACCTTC. Encoded protein: CATSDPGGANYGYTF. The chain uses TRBV24-1 and TRBJ1-2; TRBD1 agrees at 7 bases. CDR3 length equals 15 residues. Germline CDR1 and CDR2: KGHDR and SFDVKD. V gave up 4 bases and J gave up 2 bases; unmatched junction bases: 6.

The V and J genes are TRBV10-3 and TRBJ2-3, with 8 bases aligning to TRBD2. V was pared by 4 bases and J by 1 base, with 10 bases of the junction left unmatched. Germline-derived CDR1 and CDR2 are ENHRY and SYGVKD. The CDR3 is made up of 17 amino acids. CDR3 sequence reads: CAISGGGAGGRTDTQYF. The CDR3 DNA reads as TGTGCCATCAGTGGTGGTGGGGCGGGGGGTCGCACAGATACGCAGTATTTT.

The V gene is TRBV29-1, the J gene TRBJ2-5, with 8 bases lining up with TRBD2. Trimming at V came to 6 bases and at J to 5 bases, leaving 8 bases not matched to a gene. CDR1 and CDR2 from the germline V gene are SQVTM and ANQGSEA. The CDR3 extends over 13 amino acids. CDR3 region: CSVPGGGFETQYF. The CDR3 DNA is TGCAGCGTCCCCGGGGGGGGATTTGAGACCCAGTACTTC.

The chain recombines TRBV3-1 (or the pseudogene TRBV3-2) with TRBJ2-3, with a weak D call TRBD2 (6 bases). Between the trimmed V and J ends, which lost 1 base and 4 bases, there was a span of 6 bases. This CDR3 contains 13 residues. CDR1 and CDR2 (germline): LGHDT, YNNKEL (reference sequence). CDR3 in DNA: TGTGCCAGCAGCCAAGGGGGGGCAGATACGCAGTATTTT. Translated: CASSQGGADTQYF.

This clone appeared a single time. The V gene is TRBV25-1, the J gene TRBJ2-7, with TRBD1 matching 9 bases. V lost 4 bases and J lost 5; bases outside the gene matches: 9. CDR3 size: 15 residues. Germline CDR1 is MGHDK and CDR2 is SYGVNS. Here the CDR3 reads CASSAQRTGAHEQYF. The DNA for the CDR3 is TGTGCCAGCAGTGCTCAGCGGACAGGGGCCCACGAGCAGTACTTC.

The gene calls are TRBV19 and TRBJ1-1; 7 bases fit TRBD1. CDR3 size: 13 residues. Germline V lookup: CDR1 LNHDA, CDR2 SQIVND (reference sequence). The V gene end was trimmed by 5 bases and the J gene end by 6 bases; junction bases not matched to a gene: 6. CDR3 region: CASSSQGLPEAFF. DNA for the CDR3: TGTGCCAGTAGTTCACAGGGGCTCCCTGAAGCTTTCTTT.

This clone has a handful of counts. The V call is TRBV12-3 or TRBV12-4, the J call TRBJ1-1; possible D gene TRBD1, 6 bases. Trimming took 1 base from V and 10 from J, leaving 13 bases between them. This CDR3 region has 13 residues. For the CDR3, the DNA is TGTGCCAGCAGTTTAGGCTACCAAGGGGGAGCTTTCTTT. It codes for CASSLGYQGGAFF.

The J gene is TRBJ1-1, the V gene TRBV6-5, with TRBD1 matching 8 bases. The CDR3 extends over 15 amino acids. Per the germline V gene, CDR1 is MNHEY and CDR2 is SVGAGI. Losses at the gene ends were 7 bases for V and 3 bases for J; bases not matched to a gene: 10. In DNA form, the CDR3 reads TGTGCCAGCACCAGGACAGGGAGGGAGTACACTGAAGCTTTCTTT. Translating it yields CASTRTGREYTEAFF.